These 8 T cell receptor beta chains were all obtained from the same sample, sequenced in a study of shared clonotypes between healthy human individuals. Using immunoSEQ multiplex PCR, the repertoire was profiled, and TCRdb retains in-frame clones only, with some absent. The sample shows about 2,100,000 clones, about 92% of them seen only once. CD45RO-negative, CCR7-positively selected cells formed the naive CD8 fraction, excluding terminally differentiated effector memory CD45RA+ cells. Sample: naive CD8+ T cells from PBMCs. These TCRs come from a young man in good health. Some clones in this sample may be carry-over from other donors' samples.

This chain connects TRBV1 to TRBJ2-1; TRBD2, as called in the table, went unchecked against the DNA. TRBV1 is a documented pseudogene. This CDR3 is 16 amino acids long. In nucleotides, the CDR3 is TGCACCAGCAGCCTAAAGGCTAGCGGGAGTTACAATGAGCAGTTCTTC. As protein: CTSSLKASGSYNEQFF.

The CDR3: CASSPTASHYEQYF. The CDR3 bases are TGTGCCAGCAGCCCGACTGCCTCCCACTACGAGCAGTACTTC. The chain is built from TRBV9 and TRBJ2-7; no clear D gene. Trimming stripped 4 bases from V and 3 bases from J, with 14 bases between. The CDR3 covers 14 residues. Germline lookup yields CDR1 SGDLS and CDR2 YYNGEE.

V is TRBV25-1 and J is TRBJ2-5, with D possibly TRBD1 on 6 matching bases. This CDR3 has 17 residues. CDR1 and CDR2 (germline): MGHDK, SYGVNS. V was pared by 1 base and J by 0 bases, with 15 bases between. CDR3 sequence (DNA): TGTGCCAGCAGTGAATGGGAAGCAGGGGCGTACCAAGAGACCCAGTACTTC. It encodes CASSEWEAGAYQETQYF.

This sequence joins TRBV28 and TRBJ1-1; a weak D match, TRBD1 (5 bases). The germline V gene has CDR1 MDHEN and CDR2 SYDVKM. The CDR3 runs 12 residues. V was trimmed by 4 bases and J by 8 bases, leaving 11 bases between them. This chain's CDR3 is CASSSQGVEAFF. The CDR3, as DNA: TGTGCCAGCAGTTCCCAGGGAGTAGAAGCTTTCTTT.

CDR3 sequence reads: CASSDKKLGYGEQYF. The CDR3 coding sequence is TGTGCCAGCAGCGATAAAAAACTAGGTTACGGCGAGCAGTACTTC. The chain has TRBV7-2 and TRBJ2-7; tentative D call: TRBD2 (5 bases). This CDR3 spans 15 amino acids. From germline, CDR1 is SGHTA and CDR2 FQGNSA. V was trimmed by 5 bases and J by 6 bases, leaving 20 bases between them.

The gene calls are TRBV4-2 and TRBJ2-3; 7 nucleotides match TRBD2. Germline CDR1 is LGHNA and CDR2 is YNFKEQ. Trimming removed 1 base from V and 3 bases from J; junction bases left unmatched: 4. This CDR3 spans 15 amino acids. In DNA form, the CDR3 reads TGTGCCAGCAGCCAAGTCGAGCGGGAAACAGATACGCAGTATTTT. Translation: CASSQVERETDTQYF.

The rearrangement links TRBV6-5 to TRBJ2-5, with 7 nucleotides matching TRBD1. Trimming cost V 5 bases and J 2 bases; bases outside gene matches: 5. The CDR3 covers 14 residues. Per the germline V gene, CDR1 is MNHEY and CDR2 is SVGAGI. This chain's CDR3 is CASSLGTVQETQYF. The CDR3 DNA follows: TGTGCCAGCAGTCTAGGGACAGTACAAGAGACCCAGTACTTC.

The table lists this clone with a count of one. This sequence joins TRBV27 and TRBJ2-2, with TRBD1 matching over 8 bases. Trimming took 5 bases from V and 0 from J; bases not matched to a gene: 11. Germline V gene lookup returns CDR1 MNHEY and CDR2 SMNVEV (reference sequence). The CDR3 totals 18 residues. CDR3 DNA sequence: TGTGCCAGCAGTCACACAGGGGGAATGGCCGCGAACACCGGGGAGCTGTTTTTT. Translation gives CASSHTGGMAANTGELFF.